The sequence of this T cell receptor beta chain was determined in a study of Graves' ophthalmopathy and Graves' hyperthyroidism. Study conclusions and caveats: Most expanded thyroid clonotypes above 0.001 frequency also appeared in blood.

Notes on this clonotype: Its specificity is not known.

The stable label applied to hyperthyroidism with no ophthalmopathy within 18 months of follow-up. None of the included patients had other autoimmune diseases, uncontrolled infections, pregnancy or lactation, as these led to exclusion. The authors used Ficoll-Paque density gradient centrifugation to separate PBMCs. The input was 10 ml of fresh peripheral blood. The CDR3 totals 14 residues. The V gene lost 0 bases and the J gene lost 4 bases, with 12 bases spanning the gap. CDR1 is DFQATT, CDR2 SNEGSKA, per germline (reference sequence). Amplified material comprised TCR beta CDR3 regions derived from RNA transcripts. RT-PCR was first run with HTBI primers, then multiplex PCR in a second round. TCRdb independently ran MiXCR on the multiplex PCR reads; one entry per CDR3 protein. Among about 370,000 distinct CDR3 sequences listed, 17% were seen once.

The TCR originated in an adult woman with stable Graves' hyperthyroidism. The chain employs TRBV20-1 and TRBJ1-2; D is undetermined. Input material: peripheral blood. CDR3: CSARDEHGLYGYTF. CDR3 DNA sequence: TGCAGTGCTAGAGATGAACACGGTCTCTATGGCTACACCTTC.